The 24 T cell receptor beta chains in this list originate from one sample, sequenced in a study of shared clonotypes between healthy human individuals. Clones were sequenced by immunoSEQ multiplex PCR, and TCRdb holds only the in-frame ones, with some missing. The repertoire has 1,500,000 or so clones, about 96% of them found once; the top ten carry 1% to 1.5%. The sequenced sample consisted of naive CD4+ T cells sorted from blood. The subset: CD45RA+ positively selected. These receptors were collected from a man aged 25 to 40 in good health.

The rearrangement links TRBV6-5 to TRBJ1-3; D is unclear. The CDR3 spans 15 residues. The V end lost 0 bases, the J end lost 0 bases, and 6 bases lay between the germline ends. The germline V gene has CDR1 MNHEY and CDR2 SVGAGI. This CDR3 reads CASSYSEDSGNTIYF. CDR3 coding DNA: TGTGCCAGCAGTTACTCGGAAGACTCTGGAAACACCATATATTTT.

The V and J genes are TRBV28 and TRBJ2-7; D gene uncertain. Germline CDR1 MDHEN, CDR2 SYDVKM. This CDR3 has 12 residues. Trimming shortened V by 6 bases and J by 5 bases, and 11 bases separated the two germline ends. In nucleotides, the CDR3 is TGTGCCAGCAGGAAAACCTACGACGAGCAGTACTTC. As protein: CASRKTYDEQYF.

The chain joins TRBV27 to TRBJ2-1, with TRBD2 matching 7 bases. Germline assignment: CDR1 MNHEY and CDR2 SMNVEV (reference sequence). The CDR3 is made up of 17 amino acids. V was pared by 5 bases and J by 7 bases, with 17 bases of the junction left unmatched. In DNA, the CDR3 is TGTGCCAGCAGTCTGATTCTTAACGGGAGGTGGAGGAATGAGCAGTTCTTC. Encoded protein: CASSLILNGRWRNEQFF.

The chain links TRBV11-2 to TRBJ2-1; unclear D gene. The CDR3 contains 13 residues. CDR1 is SGHAT and CDR2 is FQNNGV in the germline V gene. Trimming cost V 1 base and J 6 bases, with 7 bases left between them. The CDR3: CASSLAWGNEQFF. As DNA, the CDR3 is TGTGCCAGCAGCTTAGCATGGGGCAATGAGCAGTTCTTC.

The chain couples TRBV6-6 to TRBJ2-1, with D unresolved. The germline V gene encodes CDR1 MNHNY and CDR2 SVGAGI (reference sequence). V was shortened by 2 bases and J by 7 bases, with 15 bases between the two germline ends. The CDR3 loop spans 15 amino acids. DNA of the CDR3: TGTGCCAGCAGTTACGTCGAGCGTCTGGGAAATGAGCAGTTCTTC. Translation: CASSYVERLGNEQFF.

The chain carries TRBV11-2 and TRBJ1-2, with no clear D. Germline V gives CDR1 SGHAT, CDR2 FQNNGV. V shed 1 base and J shed 7 bases, with 13 bases lying between them. The length of the CDR3 is 14 residues. DNA of the CDR3: TGTGCCAGCAGCTTAGCGGTACACAGTCCTGGCTACACCTTC. Its translation: CASSLAVHSPGYTF.

The chain's CDR3 is CATAVQFGEGTTYEQYF. DNA for the CDR3: TGTGCCACGGCGGTCCAATTCGGCGAGGGAACCACCTACGAGCAGTACTTC. The chain has TRBV15 and TRBJ2-7; possible D gene TRBD2, 5 bases. The ends were cut back, 9 bases at V and 2 bases at J, with 26 bases in the middle. This CDR3 region has 17 residues. CDR1 and CDR2 (germline): LNHNV, YYDKDF (reference sequence).

V usage is TRBV5-1 and J usage is TRBJ2-7, with TRBD1 matching 11 bases. J gave up 4 bases and V 2 bases, and 11 bases lay outside the gene matches. This CDR3 has 17 amino acids. Germline CDR1 and CDR2: SGHRS and YFSETQ. The CDR3 sequence: CASSFFSVGQGAYEQYF. The CDR3 DNA reads as TGCGCCAGCAGCTTCTTTTCGGTAGGACAGGGGGCTTACGAGCAGTACTTC.

The V and J genes are TRBV15 and TRBJ2-1; 7 bases fit TRBD2. Trimming cost V 0 bases and J 6 bases; bases outside gene matches: 5. This CDR3 is built from 15 residues. The germline V gene encodes CDR1 LNHNV and CDR2 YYDKDF (reference sequence). DNA for the CDR3: TGTGCCACCAGCAGAGACTTTAGCGGGTTCAATGAGCAGTTCTTC. Amino acid sequence: CATSRDFSGFNEQFF.

The rearrangement links TRBV5-4 to TRBJ2-5; D remains ambiguous. CDR3 length equals 11 residues. CDR1 SGHNT and CDR2 YYREEE come from the germline V gene (reference sequence). Deletions cut 6 bases from V and 5 bases from J, with 8 bases between. CDR3 nucleotide sequence: TGTGCCAGCACCCTGGGGGAGACCCAGTACTTC. Translated: CASTLGETQYF.

The J gene is TRBJ2-1, the V gene TRBV11-2; 11 bases match TRBD2. Germline CDR1 reads SGHAT; CDR2 reads FQNNGV. The CDR3 contains 17 residues. After removal of 5 bases from V and 2 bases from J, the junction contained 8 bases not matched to a gene. The CDR3 DNA follows: TGTGCCAGCAGCCCGAGGACTAGCGGGTTGCCCTACAATGAGCAGTTCTTC. It specifies CASSPRTSGLPYNEQFF. Variable domain in full (rest from reference TRBV11-2 and TRBJ2-1): EAGVAQSPRYKIIEKRQSVAFWCNPISGHATLYWYQQILGQGPKLLIQFQNNGVVDDSQLPKDRFSAERLKGVDSTLKIQPAKLEDSAVYLCASSPRTSGLPYNEQFFGPGTRLTVL.

The V gene is TRBV5-1, the J gene TRBJ1-2; possible D gene TRBD1, 5 bases. Germline assignment: CDR1 SGHRS and CDR2 YFSETQ. Trimming left V 2 bases short and J 4 bases short, with 18 bases between. This CDR3 has 16 amino acids. The CDR3 region has the DNA TGCGCCAGCAGCTTTCCGTCAAAAGGGGATATCTATGGCTACACCTTC. Protein: CASSFPSKGDIYGYTF.

This clone appeared a single time. The same CDR3 also results from other DNA sequences found in this sample. V is TRBV18 and J is TRBJ2-7; D is perhaps TRBD2 (5 bases). Looked up from germline, CDR1 is KGHSH and CDR2 is LQKENI. V dropped 2 bases and J dropped 3 bases, with 8 bases sitting between them. The CDR3 has 13 amino acids. The chain's CDR3 is CASSPSSSYEQYF. DNA for the CDR3: TGTGCCAGCTCACCATCTAGCAGCTACGAGCAGTACTTC.

This clone occurred once. The CDR3 region has the DNA TGTGCCAGCAGCGGCCCCGTTGCAACTAATGAAAAACTGTTTTTT. Translated: CASSGPVATNEKLFF. The chain uses TRBV5-8 and TRBJ1-4; unclear D gene. CDR1 SGHTS and CDR2 YDEGEE come from the germline V gene. V was pared by 4 bases and J by 0 bases, with 10 bases between. This CDR3 has 15 residues.

The chain employs TRBV30 and TRBJ1-3, with a tentative D call TRBD1 (5 bases). V was clipped by 7 bases and J by 0 bases, with 10 bases between them. CDR1 and CDR2 from the germline V gene are GTSNPN and SVGIG (reference sequence). This CDR3 has 13 amino acids. CDR3 sequence: CASRGGSGNTIYF. CDR3 DNA sequence: TGTGCCTCACGGGGGGGCTCTGGAAACACCATATATTTT.

The chain uses TRBV28 and TRBJ2-3; 8 nucleotides agree with TRBD2. Germline assignment: CDR1 MDHEN and CDR2 SYDVKM. This CDR3 has 15 amino acids. V lost 7 bases, J lost 2 bases, and 8 bases stayed unmatched. The CDR3 is CASTLRTSYTDTQYF. CDR3 bases: TGTGCCAGCACCTTGAGGACTAGCTACACAGATACGCAGTATTTT.

This chain links TRBV20-1 with TRBJ2-7; D is uncertain. The CDR3 runs to 11 residues. Germline V gene data show CDR1 as DFQATT and CDR2 as SNEGSKA (reference sequence). The CDR3 protein is CRARRSYEQYF. CDR3 coding DNA: TGCAGGGCTCGTAGGTCCTACGAGCAGTACTTC.

The chain combines TRBV27 with TRBJ2-1; 7 positions agree with TRBD2. Germline trimming cut 3 bases from V and 6 bases from J; bases unmatched to any gene: 2. The CDR3 contains 13 residues. Germline lookup yields CDR1 MNHEY and CDR2 SMNVEV (reference sequence). CDR3 amino acids: CASSFREGNEQFF. The DNA of the CDR3 is TGTGCCAGCAGTTTCAGGGAGGGCAATGAGCAGTTCTTC.

V usage is TRBV9 and J usage is TRBJ1-3; D remains unclear. Trimming cost V 4 bases and J 7 bases, with 15 bases left between them. This CDR3 is built from 14 residues. In germline, CDR1 is SGDLS, CDR2 YYNGEE. CDR3 in amino acids: CASSQLMNSNTIYF. CDR3 nucleotides: TGTGCCAGCAGCCAGCTCATGAACTCCAACACCATATATTTT.

Concerning this clone: The sample contains more than one DNA sequence encoding this CDR3. J is TRBJ2-3 and V is TRBV29-1; TRBD2 aligns across 11 bases. Per germline, CDR1 SQVTM and CDR2 ANQGSEA. The CDR3 totals 14 residues. V shed 2 bases and J 3 bases; nucleotides not matched to a gene: 1. This CDR3 reads CSVETSGRTDTQYF. The CDR3 DNA is TGCAGCGTTGAAACTAGCGGGAGAACAGATACGCAGTATTTT.

The V gene is TRBV2, the J gene TRBJ2-1; TRBD2 aligns across 7 bases. This CDR3 contains 15 residues. V dropped 6 bases and J dropped 0; count of bases not matched to a gene: 5. Germline V lookup: CDR1 SNHLY, CDR2 FYNNEI. CDR3 DNA sequence: TGTGCCAGCAGACCCCTAGCGGCCTCCTACAATGAGCAGTTCTTC. This sequence encodes CASRPLAASYNEQFF.

The chain combines TRBV19 with TRBJ2-2; D may be TRBD1 or TRBD2 (5 bases each). Trimming took off 7 bases at V and 6 bases at J, with 15 bases between the two ends. In germline, CDR1 is LNHDA, CDR2 SQIVND (reference sequence). The CDR3 is made up of 14 amino acids. CDR3 sequence reads: CASIDGGRAGELFF. The CDR3 nucleotides read TGTGCCAGTATTGATGGGGGTCGCGCCGGGGAGCTGTTTTTT.

V usage is TRBV18 and J usage is TRBJ1-1; 9 nucleotides agree with TRBD1. CDR1 is KGHSH and CDR2 is LQKENI in the germline V gene. The CDR3 is 15 amino acids. After removal of 3 bases from V and 1 base from J, the junction contained 3 bases not matched to a gene. CDR3 protein: CASSPGTGPNTEAFF. CDR3 sequence (DNA): TGTGCCAGCTCACCGGGGACAGGGCCGAACACTGAAGCTTTCTTT.

V gene TRBV6-5 combines with J gene TRBJ1-5; perhaps TRBD1 as D (6 bases). This CDR3 is built from 13 residues. CDR1 and CDR2 from the germline V gene are MNHEY and SVGAGI. Trimming removed 5 bases at V and 5 bases at J, with 10 bases between. The CDR3 is CASSEHRDQPQHF. In DNA, the CDR3 is TGTGCCAGCAGTGAACACAGGGATCAGCCCCAGCATTTT.